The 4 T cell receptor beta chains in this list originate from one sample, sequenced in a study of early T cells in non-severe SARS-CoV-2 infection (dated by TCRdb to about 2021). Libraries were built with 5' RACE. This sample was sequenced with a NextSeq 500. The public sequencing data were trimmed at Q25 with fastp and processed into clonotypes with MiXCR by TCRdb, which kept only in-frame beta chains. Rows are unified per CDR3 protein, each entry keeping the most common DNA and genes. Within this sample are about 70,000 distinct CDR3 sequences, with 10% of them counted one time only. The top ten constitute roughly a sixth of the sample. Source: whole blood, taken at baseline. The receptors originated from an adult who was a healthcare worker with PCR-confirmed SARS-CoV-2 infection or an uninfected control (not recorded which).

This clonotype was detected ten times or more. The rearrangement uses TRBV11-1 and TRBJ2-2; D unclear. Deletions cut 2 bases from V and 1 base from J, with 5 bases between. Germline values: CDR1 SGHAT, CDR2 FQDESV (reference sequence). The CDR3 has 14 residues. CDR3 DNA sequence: TGTGCCAGCAGCTTATCTCGGAACACCGGGGAGCTGTTTTTT. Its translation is CASSLSRNTGELFF.

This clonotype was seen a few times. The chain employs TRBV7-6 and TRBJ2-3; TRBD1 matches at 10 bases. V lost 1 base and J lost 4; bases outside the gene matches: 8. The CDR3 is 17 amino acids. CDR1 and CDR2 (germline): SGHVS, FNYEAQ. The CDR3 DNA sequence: TGTGCCAGCAGCTTAGATCGACAGGGGGCGATCCCAGATACGCAGTATTTT. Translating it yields CASSLDRQGAIPDTQYF.

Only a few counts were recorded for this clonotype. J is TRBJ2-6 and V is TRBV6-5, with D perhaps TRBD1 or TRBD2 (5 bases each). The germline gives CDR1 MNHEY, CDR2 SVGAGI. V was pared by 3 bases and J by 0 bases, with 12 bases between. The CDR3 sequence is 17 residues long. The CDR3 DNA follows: TGTGCCAGCAGTTATCCACCGGGGCCCTCTGGGGCCAACGTCCTGACTTTC. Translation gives CASSYPPGPSGANVLTF.

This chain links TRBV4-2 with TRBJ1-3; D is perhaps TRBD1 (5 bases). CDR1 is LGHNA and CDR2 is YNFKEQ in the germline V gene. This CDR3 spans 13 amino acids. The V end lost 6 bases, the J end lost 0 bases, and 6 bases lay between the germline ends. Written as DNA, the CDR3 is TGTGCCAGCAGACAGGACTCTGGAAACACCATATATTTT. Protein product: CASRQDSGNTIYF.